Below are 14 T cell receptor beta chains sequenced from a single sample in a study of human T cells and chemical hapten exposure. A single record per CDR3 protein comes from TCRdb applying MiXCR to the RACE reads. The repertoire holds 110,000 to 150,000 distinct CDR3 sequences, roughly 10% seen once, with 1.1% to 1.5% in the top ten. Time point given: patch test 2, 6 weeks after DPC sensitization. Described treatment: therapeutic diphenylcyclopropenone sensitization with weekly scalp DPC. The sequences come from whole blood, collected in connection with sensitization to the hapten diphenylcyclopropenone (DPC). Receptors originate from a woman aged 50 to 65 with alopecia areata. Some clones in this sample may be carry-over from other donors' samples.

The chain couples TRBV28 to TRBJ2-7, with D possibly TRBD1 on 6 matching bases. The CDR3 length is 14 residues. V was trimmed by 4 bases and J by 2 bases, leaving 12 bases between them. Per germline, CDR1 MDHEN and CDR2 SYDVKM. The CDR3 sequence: CASSSTGPPYEQYF. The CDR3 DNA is TGTGCCAGCAGTTCGACAGGTCCCCCCTACGAGCAGTACTTC.

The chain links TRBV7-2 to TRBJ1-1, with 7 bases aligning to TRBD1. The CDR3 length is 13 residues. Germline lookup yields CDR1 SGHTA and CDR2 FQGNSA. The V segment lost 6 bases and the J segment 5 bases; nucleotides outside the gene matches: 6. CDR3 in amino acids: CASSTGERTEAFF. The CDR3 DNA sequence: TGTGCCAGCAGTACAGGGGAACGGACTGAAGCTTTCTTT.

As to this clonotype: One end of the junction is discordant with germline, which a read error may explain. For the CDR3, the DNA is TGTGCCAGCAGGTTAGCGTTGCGCAATGAGCAGTTCTTC. This gives the protein CASRLALRNEQFF. The chain recombines TRBV7-6 with TRBJ2-1, with D perhaps matching TRBD2 (5 bases). The CDR3 is 13 residues long. Germline CDR1 and CDR2: SGHVS and FNYEAQ. Supplemented by reference TRBV7-6 and TRBJ2-1, the full variable domain reads GAGVSQSPRYKVTKRGQDVALRCDPISGHVSLYWYRQALGQGPEFLTYFNYEAQQDKSGLPNDRFSAERPEGSISTLTIQRTEQRDSAMYRCASRLALRNEQFFGPGTRLTVL.

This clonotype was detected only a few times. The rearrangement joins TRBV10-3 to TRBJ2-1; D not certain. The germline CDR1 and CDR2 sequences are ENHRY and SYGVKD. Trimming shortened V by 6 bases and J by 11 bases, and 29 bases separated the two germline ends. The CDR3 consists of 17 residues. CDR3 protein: CAISRQISTGTTMKQFF. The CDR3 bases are TGTGCCATCAGCCGCCAGATCTCGACTGGAACTACAATGAAGCAGTTCTTC.

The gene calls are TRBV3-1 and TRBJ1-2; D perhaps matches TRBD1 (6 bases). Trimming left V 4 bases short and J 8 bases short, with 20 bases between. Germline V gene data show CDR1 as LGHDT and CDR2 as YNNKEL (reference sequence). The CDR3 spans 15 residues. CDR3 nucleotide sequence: TGTGCCAGCAGCCTAAGGACAGCCTTCGTGCAGGGCTACACCTTC. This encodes CASSLRTAFVQGYTF. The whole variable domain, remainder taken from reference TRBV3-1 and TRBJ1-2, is DTAVSQTPKYLVTQMGNDKSIKCEQNLGHDTMYWYKQDSKKFLKIMFSYNNKELIINETVPNRFSPKSPDKAHLNLHINSLELGDSAVYFCASSLRTAFVQGYTFGSGTRLTVV.

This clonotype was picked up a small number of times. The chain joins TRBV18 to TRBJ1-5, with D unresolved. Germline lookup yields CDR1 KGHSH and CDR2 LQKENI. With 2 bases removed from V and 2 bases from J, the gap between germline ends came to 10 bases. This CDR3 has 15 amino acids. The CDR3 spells CASSPIEGGNQPQHF. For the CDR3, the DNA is TGTGCCAGCTCACCAATCGAGGGAGGCAATCAGCCCCAGCATTTT.

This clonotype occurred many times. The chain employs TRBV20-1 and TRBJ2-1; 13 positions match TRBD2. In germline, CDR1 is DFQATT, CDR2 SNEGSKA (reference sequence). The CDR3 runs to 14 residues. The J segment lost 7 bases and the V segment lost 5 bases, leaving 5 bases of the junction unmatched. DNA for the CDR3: TGCAGTGCTCTACGGACTAGCGGGAGTAATGAGCAGTTCTTC. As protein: CSALRTSGSNEQFF.

This CDR3 reads CASSSDGYEQYF. The DNA for the CDR3 is TGTGCCAGCAGTTCAGACGGCTACGAGCAGTACTTC. The rearrangement uses TRBV7-9 and TRBJ2-7, with no clear D. Germline V gene lookup returns CDR1 SEHNR and CDR2 FQNEAQ (reference sequence). V was trimmed by 6 bases and J by 3 bases, leaving 9 bases between them. This CDR3 region has 12 residues.

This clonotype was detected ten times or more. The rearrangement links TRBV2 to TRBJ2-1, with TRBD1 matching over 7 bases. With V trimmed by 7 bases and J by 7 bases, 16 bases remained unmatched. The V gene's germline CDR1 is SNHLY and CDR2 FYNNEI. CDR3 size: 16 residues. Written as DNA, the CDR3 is TGTGCCAGCACCGGTGGATACGGAGACAGGGAAAATGAGCAGTTCTTC. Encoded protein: CASTGGYGDRENEQFF. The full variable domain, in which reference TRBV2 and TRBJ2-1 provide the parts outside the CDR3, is EPEVTQTPSHQVTQMGQEVILRCVPISNHLYFYWYRQILGQKVEFLVSFYNNEISEKSEIFDDQFSVERPDGSNFTLKIRSTKLEDSAMYFCASTGGYGDRENEQFFGPGTRLTVL.

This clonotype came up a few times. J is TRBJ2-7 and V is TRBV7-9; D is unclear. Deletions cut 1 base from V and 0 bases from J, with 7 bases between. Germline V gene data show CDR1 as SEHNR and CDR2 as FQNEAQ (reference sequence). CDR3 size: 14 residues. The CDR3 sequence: CASSLDSSSYEQYF. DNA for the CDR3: TGTGCCAGCAGCTTAGATAGCAGCTCCTACGAGCAGTACTTC.

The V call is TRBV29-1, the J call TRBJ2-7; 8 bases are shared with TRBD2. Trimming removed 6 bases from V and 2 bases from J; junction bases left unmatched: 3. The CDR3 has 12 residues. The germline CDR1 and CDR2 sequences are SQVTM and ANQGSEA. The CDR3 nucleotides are TGCAGCGTAGGTAGCGGGACCTACGAGCAGTACTTC. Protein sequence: CSVGSGTYEQYF.

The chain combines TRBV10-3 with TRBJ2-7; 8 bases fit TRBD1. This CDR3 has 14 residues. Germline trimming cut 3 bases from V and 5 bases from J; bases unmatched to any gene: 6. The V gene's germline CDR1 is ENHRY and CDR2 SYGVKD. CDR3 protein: CAISDRQGNDEQYF. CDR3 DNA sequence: TGTGCCATCAGTGACAGACAGGGGAACGACGAGCAGTACTTC.

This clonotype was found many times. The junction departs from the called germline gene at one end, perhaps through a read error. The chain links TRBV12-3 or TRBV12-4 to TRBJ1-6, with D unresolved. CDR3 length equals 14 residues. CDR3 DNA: TGTGCCAGCAGTTCCCTCCGGTATAGTTCACCCCTCCACTTT. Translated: CASSSLRYSSPLHF.

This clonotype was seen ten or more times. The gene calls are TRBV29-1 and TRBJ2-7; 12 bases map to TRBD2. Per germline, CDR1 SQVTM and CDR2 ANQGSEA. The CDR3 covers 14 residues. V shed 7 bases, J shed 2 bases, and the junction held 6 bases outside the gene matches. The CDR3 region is CSAAGLAGTYEQYF. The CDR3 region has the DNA TGCAGCGCTGCCGGACTAGCGGGAACCTACGAGCAGTACTTC.